A selection of T cell receptor beta chains follows, all from one sample in a study of T cell responses to AZD1222 COVID-19 vaccine. Some clones are missing from TCRdb's copy, which holds only in-frame ones; the method was immunoSEQ multiplex PCR. The sample consists of about 120,000 clones, 80% to 90% of them appearing once. The sample in question was peripheral blood, obtained on day 0 of AZD1222 vaccination. These TCRs come from an adult in good health. Both conserved end residues are part of each CDR3. Each record gives: J gene, D gene, V gene, clone size, CDR3 protein, CDR3 DNA. D genes are given only for firm matches. Clone size is given for some rows only: seen once, a few or many times, or a class if the clone is expanded.

>TRBJ2-5|TRBD2|TRBV10-3|-
CAICRGSGETQYF
TGTGCCATCTGTCGCGGGAGCGGGGAGACCCAGTACTTC
>TRBJ1-1|-|TRBV10-3|-
CAISDGVAAFF
TGTGCCATAAGTGACGGGGTTGCAGCTTTCTTT
>TRBJ2-1|-|TRBV5-4|-
CASSPGWGRGTYNEQFF
TGTGCCAGCAGCCCAGGTTGGGGGCGGGGGACCTACAATGAGCAGTTCTTC
>TRBJ2-2|-|TRBV5-1|-
CASTMALANTGELFF
TGCGCCAGCACCATGGCGCTCGCGAACACCGGGGAGCTGTTTTTT
>TRBJ1-1|TRBD1|TRBV7-9|-
CASSPQGMTEAFF
TGTGCCAGCAGCCCACAGGGGATGACTGAAGCTTTCTTT
>TRBJ2-5|-|TRBV14|-
CASSPLLQETQYF
TGTGCCAGCAGCCCGCTTCTCCAAGAGACCCAGTACTTC
>TRBJ2-1|TRBD2|TRBV12-5|-
CASGLAGLAGEDEQFF
TGTGCTAGTGGTTTGGCGGGACTAGCGGGAGAGGATGAGCAGTTCTTC
>TRBJ1-2|TRBD1|TRBV6-1|-
CASSGGGDRANYGYTF
TGTGCCAGCAGTGGAGGCGGGGACAGAGCTAACTATGGCTACACCTTC
>TRBJ2-5|-|TRBV11-3|-
CASSPRPLGTQYF
TGTGCCAGCAGCCCACGTCCCCTAGGGACCCAGTACTTC
>TRBJ1-1|TRBD1|TRBV6-2/TRBV6-3|-
CASSLDRTEAFF
TGTGCCAGCAGTTTGGACAGGACTGAAGCTTTCTTT
>TRBJ2-1|-|TRBV7-3|-
CASSLGAGAYNEQFF
TGTGCCAGCAGCCTAGGAGCCGGGGCCTACAATGAGCAGTTCTTC
>TRBJ2-4|-|TRBV18|-
CASSSGQKNIQYF
TGTGCCAGCTCATCCGGACAGAAAAACATTCAGTACTTC
>TRBJ1-1|TRBD1|TRBV12-5|-
CASGRDRELNTEAFF
TGTGCTAGTGGCCGCGACAGGGAGCTGAACACTGAAGCTTTCTTT
>TRBJ1-2|TRBD1|TRBV6-5|-
CASREDRGPYGYTF
TGTGCCAGCAGAGAGGACAGGGGGCCCTATGGCTACACCTTC
>TRBJ2-5|TRBD2|TRBV5-4|-
CASSLGLAGEETQYF
TGTGCCAGCAGCTTGGGACTAGCGGGGGAGGAGACCCAGTACTTC
>TRBJ1-2|-|TRBV7-6|once
CASSLGGVDYGYTF
TGTGCCAGCAGCTTAGGCGGTGTTGACTATGGCTACACCTTC
>TRBJ1-1|-|TRBV3-1/TRBV3-2|-
CASSQGVEAFF
TGTGCCAGCAGCCAGGGTGTCGAAGCTTTCTTT
>TRBJ1-5|TRBD1|TRBV6-5|-
CASRTGNSNQPQHF
TGTGCCAGCCGGACAGGGAATAGCAATCAGCCCCAGCATTTT
>TRBJ2-7|-|TRBV2|many
CASNTHRLNGYEQYF
TGTGCCAGCAATACCCACCGACTGAACGGGTACGAGCAGTACTTC
>TRBJ1-2|-|TRBV5-1|-
CASSRDPLYGYTF
TGCGCCAGCAGTCGGGACCCCCTCTATGGCTACACCTTC
>TRBJ1-1|-|TRBV28|-
CASLVNTEAFF
TGTGCCAGCTTGGTGAACACTGAAGCTTTCTTT
>TRBJ1-1|-|TRBV12-3/TRBV12-4|-
CASSFFTEAFF
TGTGCCAGCAGTTTTTTTACTGAAGCTTTCTTT
>TRBJ1-1|TRBD1|TRBV2|-
CASHGQGYTEAFF
TGTGCCAGCCATGGACAGGGATACACTGAAGCTTTCTTT
>TRBJ1-4|TRBD1|TRBV7-8|-
CASKPLGQGGEKLFF
TGTGCCAGCAAACCCCTGGGACAGGGGGGCGAAAAACTGTTTTTT
>TRBJ2-1|TRBD2|TRBV6-1|-
CASSEEAGGPYNEQFF
TGTGCCAGCAGTGAGGAAGCGGGAGGGCCCTACAATGAGCAGTTCTTC
>TRBJ1-3|-|TRBV3-1/TRBV3-2|-
CASSQEAGSGNTIYF
TGTGCCAGCAGCCAAGAAGCGGGATCTGGAAACACCATATATTTT
>TRBJ2-7|-|TRBV6-5|once
CASSYSSAFPYEQYF
TGTGCCAGCAGTTACTCGTCGGCCTTCCCATACGAGCAGTACTTC
>TRBJ2-5|-|TRBV2|-
CASSLQGGETQYF
TGTGCCAGCAGCCTACAGGGTGGCGAGACCCAGTACTTC
>TRBJ1-6|-|TRBV3-1/TRBV3-2|-
CASSQGSRDSPLHF
TGTGCCAGCAGCCAAGGGTCGAGGGATTCACCCCTCCACTTT
>TRBJ1-1|TRBD1|TRBV6-5|-
CASSYSGTVNTEAFF
TGTGCCAGCAGTTACTCCGGGACAGTGAACACTGAAGCTTTCTTT
>TRBJ1-2|-|TRBV5-1|-
CASSPQAGRGYTF
TGCGCCAGCAGCCCCCAGGCGGGTCGGGGCTACACCTTC
>TRBJ2-7|-|TRBV5-8|-
CASSSQGRYEQYF
TGTGCCAGCAGCAGCCAGGGGAGGTACGAGCAGTACTTC
>TRBJ2-7|-|TRBV6-1|-
CASSDPGRQGGFEQYF
TGTGCCAGCAGTGATCCCGGACGGCAGGGGGGCTTCGAGCAGTACTTC
>TRBJ1-4|-|TRBV5-1|-
CASSLFGADEKLFF
TGCGCCAGCAGCTTGTTCGGGGCAGATGAAAAACTGTTTTTT
>TRBJ1-2|-|TRBV5-5|-
CASRSQVGRGVTNYGYTF
TGTGCCAGCAGATCCCAAGTGGGCAGGGGAGTGACTAACTATGGCTACACCTTC
>TRBJ1-6|-|TRBV28|-
CASREGRSPLHF
TGTGCCAGCAGAGAGGGGAGGTCACCCCTCCACTTT
>TRBJ1-2|-|TRBV5-1|-
CASSLAAVGYTF
TGCGCCAGCAGCTTGGCGGCCGTAGGCTACACCTTC
>TRBJ1-2|-|TRBV6-5|-
CASSYREGGAGYGYTF
TGTGCCAGCAGTTACAGGGAGGGGGGAGCGGGCTATGGCTACACCTTC
>TRBJ1-2|TRBD1|TRBV28|-
CASSIGQGYYGYTF
TGTGCCAGCAGTATCGGACAGGGGTACTATGGCTACACCTTC
>TRBJ2-7|-|TRBV7-9|-
CASSLVGLSSEQYF
TGTGCCAGCAGCTTAGTAGGGTTGTCTTCCGAGCAGTACTTC
>TRBJ1-1|-|TRBV5-1|-
CASSSRGDNTEAFF
TGCGCCAGCAGCTCCCGGGGGGACAACACTGAAGCTTTCTTT
>TRBJ1-2|-|TRBV20-1|-
CSARQNYGYTF
TGCAGTGCTAGACAGAACTATGGCTACACCTTC
>TRBJ1-2|-|TRBV3-1/TRBV3-2|-
CASSQDLGHGYTF
TGTGCCAGCAGCCAAGATCTAGGTCATGGCTACACCTTC
>TRBJ1-1|TRBD1|TRBV19|-
CATTDRADTEAFF
TGTGCCACTACCGACAGGGCGGACACTGAAGCTTTCTTT
>TRBJ1-1|-|TRBV19|-
CASSQRGRGTEAFF
TGTGCCAGTAGTCAGAGGGGAAGGGGGACTGAAGCTTTCTTT
>TRBJ1-5|-|TRBV1|-
CTSSPDDSNQPQHF
TGCACCAGCAGCCCTGATGATAGCAATCAGCCCCAGCATTTT
>TRBJ1-5|-|TRBV6-1|-
CASSEYQPQHF
TGTGCCAGCAGTGAATACCAGCCCCAGCATTTT
>TRBJ2-1|-|TRBV6-5|-
CASSYSSASYNEQFF
TGTGCCAGCAGTTACTCCTCGGCCTCCTACAATGAGCAGTTCTTC
>TRBJ2-7|-|TRBV5-1|-
CASSSGLYEQYF
TGCGCCAGCAGCTCCGGGCTCTACGAGCAGTACTTC
>TRBJ1-6|-|TRBV11-2|-
CASSSHGSSYNSPLHF
TGTGCCAGCAGCTCCCATGGGAGCTCCTATAATTCACCCCTCCACTTT